A selection of T cell receptor beta chains follows, all from one sample in a study of blood T cell repertoires in COVID-19. Only in-frame clones appear in the TCRdb table, and some are missing; sequencing was by immunoSEQ multiplex PCR. The table shows 250,000 to 300,000 clones, with around 90% occurring only once. Specimen: PBMCs or T cells enriched from blood (not recorded which). These receptors came from a woman in her thirties or forties with acute COVID-19. The CDR3 runs from the conserved cysteine through the conserved F or W. A D gene is named only where the DNA matches it firmly. Part of the rows lack a size; the others show once, few, many or a class for expanded clones.

d_call | clone_size | j_call | v_call | cdr3_nt | cdr3_aa
TRBD2 | . | TRBJ2-3 | TRBV24-1 | TGTGCCACCAGTGATTCCCCGGGGGGTTCGGCCTCTAGCACAGATACGCAGTATTTT | CATSDSPGGSASSTDTQYF
. | . | TRBJ1-1 | TRBV11-2 | TGTGCCAGCAGCTTACGGGGGGGAACTGAAGCTTTCTTT | CASSLRGGTEAFF
. | . | TRBJ2-3 | TRBV2 | TGTGCCAGCAGTGAATGGAACAGCGGGAGCACAGATACGCAGTATTTT | CASSEWNSGSTDTQYF
TRBD1 | . | TRBJ2-7 | TRBV20-1 | TGCAGTGCTAGTGTCGCAGGGGGACCAGGCGAGCAGTACTTC | CSASVAGGPGEQYF
. | once | TRBJ1-6 | TRBV5-4 | TGTGCCAGCAGCCGATCGGGGTTCTCCTATAATTCACCCCTCCACTTT | CASSRSGFSYNSPLHF
. | . | TRBJ2-6 | TRBV5-1 | TGCGCCAGCAGCTTCGGTCCTTCTGGGGCCAACGTCCTGACTTTC | CASSFGPSGANVLTF
TRBD1 | . | TRBJ2-1 | TRBV27 | TGTGCCAGCAGTTCACAGGGGATGGGGCAGTTCTTC | CASSSQGMGQFF
. | few | TRBJ1-6 | TRBV7-2 | TGTGCCAGCAGCTCCGACCGGGGCGGGGGATCACCCCTCCACTTT | CASSSDRGGGSPLHF
. | . | TRBJ1-1 | TRBV11-2 | TGTGCCAGCAGCCTGGCGTCTGGGGGCCCGGAAGCTTTCTTT | CASSLASGGPEAFF
TRBD1 | once | TRBJ2-1 | TRBV7-9 | TGTGCCAGCAGCTTCGGACAGGGTAACGATGAGCAGTTCTTC | CASSFGQGNDEQFF
. | once | TRBJ2-1 | TRBV18 | TGTGCCAGCTCACCACCCGGGATCTCCTACAATGAGCAGTTCTTC | CASSPPGISYNEQFF
. | . | TRBJ1-5 | TRBV18 | TGTGCCAGCTCACCACCTCAGGTTCAGCCCCAGCATTTT | CASSPPQVQPQHF
. | . | TRBJ2-7 | TRBV19 | TGTGCCAGTAGTATAGCTGGGGCCACCTACGAGCAGTACTTC | CASSIAGATYEQYF
TRBD1 | . | TRBJ1-2 | TRBV29-1 | TGCAGCGTTACTCCGGGACAGGGTAATGGCTACACCTTC | CSVTPGQGNGYTF
TRBD1 | . | TRBJ1-2 | TRBV29-1 | TGCAGCACCGCGGGACAGTTGGACTATGGCTACACCTTC | CSTAGQLDYGYTF
TRBD1 | . | TRBJ2-7 | TRBV19 | TGTGCCAGTCGCGGCGACAGGGGCTCCTACGAGCAGTACTTC | CASRGDRGSYEQYF
. | . | TRBJ2-1 | TRBV5-1 | TGCGCCAGCAGCTCGGCGCGGGGGCAATACAATGAGCAGTTCTTC | CASSSARGQYNEQFF
TRBD1 | . | TRBJ2-5 | TRBV11-1 | TGTGCCAGCAGCCCCAGGACAGGGGGTGGAGAGACCCAGTACTTC | CASSPRTGGGETQYF
TRBD1 | . | TRBJ2-7 | TRBV18 | TGTGCCAGCTCACTATCGGGACAGCAAACCTACGAGCAGTACTTC | CASSLSGQQTYEQYF
TRBD1 | . | TRBJ1-1 | TRBV19 | TGTGCCAGTAAGGATGACAGGGGGAGGAACACTGAAGCTTTCTTT | CASKDDRGRNTEAFF
. | . | TRBJ1-3 | TRBV7-9 | TGTGCCAGCAGCTTAGCCGTCTCTGGAAACACCATATATTTT | CASSLAVSGNTIYF
. | . | TRBJ1-2 | TRBV12-3/TRBV12-4 | TGTGCCAGCAGTACCGACAGGAGCTATGGCTACACCTTC | CASSTDRSYGYTF
TRBD1 | . | TRBJ1-4 | TRBV28 | TGTGCCAGCAGACCGGGACAGGAAAATGAAAAACTGTTTTTT | CASRPGQENEKLFF
TRBD1 | few | TRBJ1-5 | TRBV25-1 | TGTGCCAGCAGTGCTTCCGGGACAGGGGGCCAGCCCCAGCATTTT | CASSASGTGGQPQHF
TRBD2 | once | TRBJ2-7 | TRBV4-3 | TGCGCCAGCAGCCAACGACTAGCGGGGTCCTACGAGCAGTACTTC | CASSQRLAGSYEQYF
TRBD1 | . | TRBJ2-7 | TRBV29-1 | TGCAGCGTAGGGGGTGGGACAGGGACGGCCGAGCAGTACTTC | CSVGGGTGTAEQYF
. | . | TRBJ2-7 | TRBV18 | TGTGCCAGCTCACCATTTCGCGCGTCTTACGAGCAGTACTTC | CASSPFRASYEQYF
. | . | TRBJ2-2 | TRBV2 | TGTGCCAGCATGGGGGCCAGGGGAAGGTGGACCGGGGAGCTGTTTTTT | CASMGARGRWTGELFF
. | few | TRBJ2-2 | TRBV9 | TGTGCCAGCAGCGTAGACGGCGCCGGCGGGTACGGGGACGGGGAGCTGTTTTTT | CASSVDGAGGYGDGELFF
TRBD2 | many | TRBJ2-7 | TRBV11-2 | TGTGCCAGCACCCCTCTTAGCGGGAGGGGCTCCTACGAGCAGTACTTC | CASTPLSGRGSYEQYF
TRBD1 | . | TRBJ1-5 | TRBV19 | TGTGCCAGTAGTACGCGGCGACAGGGGTCCCAGCATTTT | CASSTRRQGSQHF
TRBD1 | . | TRBJ1-1 | TRBV6-2/TRBV6-3 | TGTGCCAGCAGTGATCTCCAGACAGGGGGCTTCACTGAAGCTTTCTTT | CASSDLQTGGFTEAFF
. | few | TRBJ2-2 | TRBV5-1 | TGCGCCAGCAGCTTGGATCCAGGGCGCACCGGGGAGCTGTTTTTT | CASSLDPGRTGELFF
TRBD2 | . | TRBJ2-5 | TRBV7-6 | TGTGCCAGCAGCTTAGGTTTAGCGGGAGGGCCCGCAGAGACCCAGTACTTC | CASSLGLAGGPAETQYF
TRBD1 | . | TRBJ1-4 | TRBV18 | TGTGCCAGCTCACCTCTCCAGGGGGCAAAGGAAAAACTGTTTTTT | CASSPLQGAKEKLFF
TRBD1 | once | TRBJ2-1 | TRBV4-1 | TGCGCCAGCAGCCTAACCGGGACAGAGCCATACAATGAGCAGTTCTTC | CASSLTGTEPYNEQFF
. | . | TRBJ1-1 | TRBV6-5 | TGTGCCAGCATGACGGGAACAGTGAACACTGAAGCTTTCTTT | CASMTGTVNTEAFF
. | . | TRBJ1-4 | TRBV3-1/TRBV3-2 | TGTGCCAGCTCTCGGGGGGGGAGAAGTGAAGGTGAAAAACTGTTTTTT | CASSRGGRSEGEKLFF
TRBD1 | . | TRBJ2-1 | TRBV7-2 | TGTGCCAGCAGCTTAACGGGACAGCTCTACAATGAGCAGTTCTTC | CASSLTGQLYNEQFF
TRBD1 | . | TRBJ1-2 | TRBV30 | TGTGCCTGGACCCAGGGACAGACCTATGGCTACACCTTC | CAWTQGQTYGYTF
. | . | TRBJ2-1 | TRBV9 | TGTGCCAGCAGCGTAGGGCAGGGCCGCAATGAGCAGTTCTTC | CASSVGQGRNEQFF
. | once | TRBJ1-1 | TRBV7-9 | TGTGCCAGCACTCCCCTCGGAGGGAACACTGAAGCTTTCTTT | CASTPLGGNTEAFF
TRBD1 | once | TRBJ2-2 | TRBV5-4 | TGTGCCAGCAGCCCCGGGACAGGGGATACCGGGGAGCTGTTTTTT | CASSPGTGDTGELFF
TRBD1 | . | TRBJ2-7 | TRBV10-3 | TGTGCCATCATGACCGGGACAGGGGTGAACGAGCAGTACTTC | CAIMTGTGVNEQYF
. | . | TRBJ1-6 | TRBV7-2 | TGTGCCAGCAGCACCGGTGGGGCAGGGAATTCACCCCTCCACTTT | CASSTGGAGNSPLHF
TRBD1 | . | TRBJ1-1 | TRBV19 | TGTGCCAGTAGTAGACCGGGGACAGGGTCAAAAGCTTTCTTT | CASSRPGTGSKAFF
. | . | TRBJ2-3 | TRBV6-6 | TGTGCCAGCAGTCGCGCCCCGAGTAGCGGCCGCACAGATACGCAGTATTTT | CASSRAPSSGRTDTQYF
. | . | TRBJ2-7 | TRBV11-3 | TGTGCCAGCAGCTTAGGACAGGCGCTAGAGTTGGGGCAGTACTTC | CASSLGQALELGQYF
. | once | TRBJ2-3 | TRBV7-2 | TGTGCCAGCAGCTCATGGTCGGCGGGGCCGACAGATACGCAGTATTTT | CASSSWSAGPTDTQYF
TRBD1 | once | TRBJ1-1 | TRBV7-2 | TGTGCCAGCAGTCCACGGCCAGGGGGGAACACTGAAGCTTTCTTT | CASSPRPGGNTEAFF
. | . | TRBJ1-2 | TRBV29-1 | TGCAGCGTCCCCCCTTCCTATGGCTACACCTTC | CSVPPSYGYTF
TRBD2 | once | TRBJ2-1 | TRBV19 | TGTGCCAGTAGTATGGAGCGGGGGGGCAATGAGCAGTTCTTC | CASSMERGGNEQFF
. | . | TRBJ2-7 | TRBV3-1/TRBV3-2 | TGTGCCAGCAGCCAAGGGACAGTAGCCCACGAGCAGTACTTC | CASSQGTVAHEQYF
. | . | TRBJ2-5 | TRBV29-1 | TGCAGCGTCCGATGGTCAGGGCGAGGCGAGACCCAGTACTTC | CSVRWSGRGETQYF
TRBD1 | . | TRBJ1-4 | TRBV6-5 | TGTGCCAGCAGTACCGACAGGGGAGGGGATGAAAAACTGTTTTTT | CASSTDRGGDEKLFF